A single sample gave rise to the 24 T cell receptor beta chains below, sequenced in a study of T cells in Graves' hyperthyroidism and ophthalmopathy (dated by TCRdb to 2018 to 2020). The library was made by multiplex PCR. Reads for this sample came from an Illumina HiSeq 2000. Amplification of TCR beta CDR3 regions was carried out from RNA transcripts. The TCR CDR3 was subjected to a first round of RT-PCR using the HTBI primer set and the Qiagen OneStep RT-PCR kit. The raw public data were reprocessed by TCRdb itself: fastp quality trimming at Q25, MiXCR clonotype calling, in-frame beta chains only. CDR3 protein sequences are deduplicated, and each keeps its most common genes and DNA. Here the sample has around 440,000 distinct CDR3 sequences; around 16% occur a single time. The ten most abundant clones make up roughly an eighth of the sample. The sample was blood. The receptors shown here come from a woman younger than 35 with Graves' hyperthyroidism.

This clonotype was counted ten times or more. The genes are TRBV6-1 and TRBJ1-2; D might be TRBD1 (5 bases). The CDR3 spans 15 residues. The V gene lost 8 bases and the J gene lost 4 bases, with 20 bases spanning the gap. CDR1 and CDR2 (germline): MNHNS, SASEGT. CDR3 coding DNA: TGTGCCAGCTCACCGGCGAGGGAGGGGAGCTATGGCTACACCTTC. Translated: CASSPAREGSYGYTF.

At least ten counts were recorded for this clonotype. Its ends do not fully match the called genes, so a read error is possible. V and J are TRBV2 and TRBJ2-1; 8 positions agree with TRBD1. CDR3 length equals 14 residues. From germline, CDR1 is SNHLY and CDR2 FYNNEI. CDR3 amino acids: CASSEGTGYTEQFF. The CDR3 nucleotides read TGTGCCAGCAGTGAAGGGACAGGGTACACTGAGCAGTTCTTC.

This clonotype was counted ten times or more. The V call is TRBV5-1, the J call TRBJ1-5; TRBD1 is a possible D gene (6 bases). There are 15 residues in the CDR3. CDR1 and CDR2 from the germline V gene are SGHRS and YFSETQ. V lost 3 bases and J 5 bases, leaving 15 bases between the germline ends. Written as DNA, the CDR3 is TGCGCCAGCAGCTCGACAGGAAGAGTTGATCAGCCCCAGCATTTT. Its protein product is CASSSTGRVDQPQHF.

V and J are TRBV19 and TRBJ2-1, with 11 positions matching TRBD1. V was pared by 4 bases and J by 6 bases, with 5 bases of the junction left unmatched. This CDR3 contains 15 residues. The germline gives CDR1 LNHDA, CDR2 SQIVND (reference sequence). DNA of the CDR3: TGTGCCAGTAGTAGGACAGGGGGCCATCTCAATGAGCAGTTCTTC. It yields the protein CASSRTGGHLNEQFF.

V and J are TRBV27 and TRBJ2-3; 14 bases line up with TRBD2. CDR3 size: 17 residues. From germline, CDR1 is MNHEY and CDR2 SMNVEV (reference sequence). J was trimmed by 6 bases and V by 4 bases; bases with no gene match: 9. The CDR3 spells CASSWVGLAGEGDTQYF. In DNA form, the CDR3 reads TGTGCCAGCAGTTGGGTGGGACTAGCGGGAGAAGGGGATACGCAGTATTTT.

This clonotype has just a few counts. V usage is TRBV19 and J usage is TRBJ2-5; 12 bases align to TRBD1. This CDR3 comprises 15 residues. Germline V lookup: CDR1 LNHDA, CDR2 SQIVND (reference sequence). The V gene end was trimmed by 4 bases and the J gene end by 5 bases; junction bases not matched to a gene: 5. CDR3 protein: CASSTGTGGEETQYF. The CDR3, as DNA: TGTGCCAGTAGTACCGGGACAGGGGGCGAGGAGACCCAGTACTTC.

Many counts were recorded for this clonotype. The chain couples TRBV6-1 to TRBJ2-5, with 8 bases matching TRBD2. V shed 4 bases, J shed 10 bases, and the junction held 14 bases outside the gene matches. CDR3 size: 15 residues. In germline, CDR1 is MNHNS, CDR2 SASEGT. This CDR3 is CASSVGGAGDPGQYF. The CDR3, as DNA: TGTGCCAGCAGTGTGGGCGGAGCGGGGGACCCGGGCCAGTACTTC.

This clonotype was picked up many times. One junction end disagrees with the germline gene, perhaps due to a read error. This sequence joins TRBV2 and TRBJ2-1, with D possibly matching TRBD2 (5 bases). The CDR3 is 15 residues long. Germline V gene data show CDR1 as SNHLY and CDR2 as FYNNEI. The CDR3 sequence: CASSEGLSSYNEQFF. In nucleotides, the CDR3 is TGTGCCAGCAGCGAAGGACTTTCCTCCTACAATGAGCAGTTCTTC.

This clonotype was recorded many times. The rearrangement uses TRBV2 and TRBJ2-1; 10 bases map to TRBD2. Germline CDR1 SNHLY, CDR2 FYNNEI. The CDR3 spans 15 residues. The V segment lost 2 bases and the J segment 7 bases; nucleotides outside the gene matches: 5. Written as DNA, the CDR3 is TGTGCCAGCAGTGAAATAAGCGGGAGGGCGAATGAGCAGTTCTTC. It specifies CASSEISGRANEQFF.

This clonotype was seen at least ten times. The chain combines TRBV5-1 with TRBJ2-7, with 9 bases fitting TRBD2. CDR1 is SGHRS, CDR2 YFSETQ, per germline. The length of the CDR3 is 18 residues. Unmatched junction bases numbered 19, after V lost 4 bases and J lost 5 bases. The CDR3 sequence: CASSPQGSGGPGSHEQYF. In DNA form, the CDR3 reads TGCGCCAGCAGCCCCCAGGGTAGCGGGGGCCCGGGTTCCCACGAGCAGTACTTC.

This clonotype was recorded many times. The gene calls are TRBV6-1 and TRBJ2-7, with TRBD1 matching over 8 bases. CDR1 and CDR2 from the germline V gene are MNHNS and SASEGT. The CDR3 runs 15 residues. The junction had 8 bases not matched to a gene; V was cut back by 5 bases and J by 2 bases. The CDR3 sequence is CASSQTGTGPYEQYF. The CDR3 coding sequence is TGTGCCAGCAGTCAGACCGGGACAGGACCCTACGAGCAGTACTTC.

The sample holds many counts of this clonotype. The V call is TRBV11-3, the J call TRBJ2-1; no clear D. The CDR3 is 16 residues long. Germline loops: CDR1 SGHNT, CDR2 YENEEA. The V gene lost 1 base and the J gene lost 1 base, with 11 bases spanning the gap. In DNA, the CDR3 is TGTGCCAGCAGCTTAGGATCCAGGCTATCCTACAATGAGCAGTTCTTC. Translated, it gives CASSLGSRLSYNEQFF.

V gene TRBV9 combines with J gene TRBJ2-1, with D perhaps TRBD2 (5 bases). CDR1 SGDLS and CDR2 YYNGEE come from the germline V gene. V shed 0 bases and J shed 4 bases, with 11 bases lying between them. CDR3 length equals 15 residues. The CDR3 bases are TGTGCCAGCAGCGTAGCCGGACTCTCTTACAATGAGCAGTTCTTC. This gives the protein CASSVAGLSYNEQFF.

This clonotype was counted many times. V gene TRBV3-2 combines with J gene TRBJ2-1. TRBV3-2 counts as a pseudogene. The CDR3 loop spans 16 amino acids. The CDR3 loop reads CASSPYYPTRTDEQFF. The DNA of the CDR3 is TGTGCCAGCAGCCCCTACTACCCTACAAGGACGGATGAGCAGTTCTTC.

The table lists this clonotype with many counts. The gene calls are TRBV19 and TRBJ1-2; the D is unclear. Between the trimmed V and J ends, which lost 2 bases and 4 bases, there was a span of 14 bases. The germline V gene encodes CDR1 LNHDA and CDR2 SQIVND (reference sequence). The CDR3 consists of 15 residues. The CDR3 loop reads CASSIRRDAPYGYTF. The CDR3 DNA is TGTGCCAGTAGTATACGGCGGGATGCTCCCTATGGCTACACCTTC.

This clonotype was detected ten times or more. The rearrangement joins TRBV11-2 to TRBJ2-1; the match to TRBD2 covers 8 bases. Trimming cost V 5 bases and J 3 bases; bases outside gene matches: 9. Germline V gene sequence: CDR1 SGHAT, CDR2 FQNNGV. This CDR3 has 16 residues. DNA of the CDR3: TGTGCCAGCAGCCTCCCAACGGGGGGGTACTACAATGAGCAGTTCTTC. Protein sequence: CASSLPTGGYYNEQFF.

The chain joins TRBV10-3 to TRBJ1-4; 7 bases are a match to TRBD1. The CDR3 is 12 residues long. Germline lookup yields CDR1 ENHRY and CDR2 SYGVKD. V lost 10 bases and J lost 6; bases outside the gene matches: 5. CDR3 DNA: TGTGCCACGGGACAGACGCATGAAAAACTGTTTTTT. Translating it yields CATGQTHEKLFF.

This clonotype appeared a few times. This chain links TRBV9 with TRBJ2-7; D perhaps matches TRBD1 (5 bases). The CDR3 is made up of 14 amino acids. Germline CDR1 and CDR2: SGDLS and YYNGEE. V dropped 0 bases and J dropped 6 bases, with 13 bases sitting between them. The CDR3 DNA sequence: TGTGCCAGCAGCGTAGGTCAGGGTTCAGGCGAGCAGTACTTC. Protein sequence: CASSVGQGSGEQYF. The variable domain in full, completed from reference TRBV9 and TRBJ2-7, reads DSGVTQTPKHLITATGQRVTLRCSPRSGDLSVYWYQQSLDQGLQFLIQYYNGEERAKGNILERFSAQQFPDLHSELNLSSLELGDSALYFCASSVGQGSGEQYFGPGTRLTVT.

This clonotype has a count of ten or more. The CDR3 loop reads CASSPGTGWNSPLHF. The CDR3 nucleotides read TGTGCCAGCAGCCCCGGGACAGGGTGGAATTCACCCCTCCACTTT. This chain links TRBV6-1 with TRBJ1-6, with 9 nucleotides matching TRBD1. The CDR3 length is 15 residues. Per germline, CDR1 MNHNS and CDR2 SASEGT. With 6 bases clipped from V and 7 bases from J, the junction kept 7 bases outside the gene matches.

There are many counts of this clonotype. V and J are TRBV5-1 and TRBJ2-7; TRBD2 aligns across 16 bases. The CDR3 has 18 amino acids. J gave up 0 bases and V 3 bases, and 6 bases lay outside the gene matches. Germline lookup yields CDR1 SGHRS and CDR2 YFSETQ. CDR3 loop: CASSWGLAGGVSSYEQYF. As DNA, the CDR3 is TGCGCCAGCAGCTGGGGACTAGCGGGAGGGGTTAGCTCCTACGAGCAGTACTTC. Based on the CDR3 plus reference TRBV5-1 and TRBJ2-7, the full variable domain is KAGVTQTPRYLIKTRGQQVTLSCSPISGHRSVSWYQQTPGQGLQFLFEYFSETQRNKGNFPGRFSGRQFSNSRSEMNVSTLELGDSALYLCASSWGLAGGVSSYEQYFGPGTRLTVT.

The CDR3 spells CSARDPGGSSYEQYF. The CDR3 bases are TGCAGTGCTAGAGATCCCGGCGGGAGCTCCTACGAGCAGTACTTC. This rearrangement joins TRBV20-1 to TRBJ2-7; 7 bases align to TRBD2. Germline V CDR1 and CDR2: DFQATT, SNEGSKA (reference sequence). Trimming removed 0 bases from V and 0 bases from J; junction bases left unmatched: 5. The CDR3 has 15 amino acids.

This clonotype was counted ten times or more. This chain connects TRBV20-1 to TRBJ2-1; 10 bases agree with TRBD2. The CDR3 contains 16 residues. V was pared by 3 bases and J by 12 bases, with 17 bases of the junction left unmatched. Germline V gene sequence: CDR1 DFQATT, CDR2 SNEGSKA (reference sequence). The CDR3 DNA is TGCAGTGCTAGTTCAACTAGCGGGACTTTCACAATAGGGCAGTTCTTC. Its protein product is CSASSTSGTFTIGQFF.

This clonotype was picked up many times. The V call is TRBV2, the J call TRBJ1-1; D unresolved. CDR1 is SNHLY and CDR2 is FYNNEI in the germline V gene. This CDR3 region has 11 residues. The CDR3 region is CASWRDTEAFF. CDR3 bases: TGTGCTTCCTGGAGGGACACTGAAGCTTTCTTT.

This clonotype came up many times. This chain uses TRBV7-2 with TRBJ1-2; unclear D gene. The CDR3 runs 13 residues. The germline CDR1 and CDR2 sequences are SGHTA and FQGNSA. Trimming cost V 4 bases and J 2 bases, with 8 bases left between them. The CDR3 is CASSSSLNYGYTF. The CDR3 DNA sequence: TGTGCCAGCAGCTCATCACTCAACTATGGCTACACCTTC.